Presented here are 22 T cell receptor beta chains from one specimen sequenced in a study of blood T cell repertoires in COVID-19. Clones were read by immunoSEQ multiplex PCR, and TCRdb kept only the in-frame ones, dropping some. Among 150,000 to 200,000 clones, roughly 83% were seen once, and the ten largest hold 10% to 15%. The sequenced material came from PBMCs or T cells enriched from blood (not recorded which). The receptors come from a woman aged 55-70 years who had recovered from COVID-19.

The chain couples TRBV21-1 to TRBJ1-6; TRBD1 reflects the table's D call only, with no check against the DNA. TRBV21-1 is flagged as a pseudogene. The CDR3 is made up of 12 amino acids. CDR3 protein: CASSNGLSPLHF. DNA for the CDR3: TGTGCCAGCAGCAATGGGCTGTCGCCCCTCCACTTT.

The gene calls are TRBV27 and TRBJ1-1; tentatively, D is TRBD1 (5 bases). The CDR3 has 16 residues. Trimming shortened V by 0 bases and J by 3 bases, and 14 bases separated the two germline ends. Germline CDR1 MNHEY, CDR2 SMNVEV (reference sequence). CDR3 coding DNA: TGTGCCAGCAGTTTATCGGTGTATGGGGGGGACACTGAAGCTTTCTTT. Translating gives CASSLSVYGGDTEAFF.

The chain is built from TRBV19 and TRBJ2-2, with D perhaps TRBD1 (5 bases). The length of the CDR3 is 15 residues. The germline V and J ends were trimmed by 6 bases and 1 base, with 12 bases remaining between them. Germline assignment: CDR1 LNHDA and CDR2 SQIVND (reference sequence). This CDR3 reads CASRTETLNTGELFF. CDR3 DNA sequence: TGTGCCAGTAGGACAGAAACCTTGAACACCGGGGAGCTGTTTTTT.

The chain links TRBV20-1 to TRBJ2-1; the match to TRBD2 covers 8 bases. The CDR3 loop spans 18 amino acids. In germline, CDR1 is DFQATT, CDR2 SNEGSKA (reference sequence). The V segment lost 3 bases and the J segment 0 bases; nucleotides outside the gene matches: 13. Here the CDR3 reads CSASGLLLSGSSYNEQFF. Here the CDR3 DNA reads TGCAGTGCTAGTGGCCTCCTCTTAAGCGGGAGCTCCTACAATGAGCAGTTCTTC.

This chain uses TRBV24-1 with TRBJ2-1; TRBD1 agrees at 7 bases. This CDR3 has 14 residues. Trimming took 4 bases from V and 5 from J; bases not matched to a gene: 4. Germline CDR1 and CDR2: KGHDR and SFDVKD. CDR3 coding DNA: TGTGCCACCAGTGAATGGGACAGAGACAATGAGCAGTTCTTC. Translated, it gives CATSEWDRDNEQFF.

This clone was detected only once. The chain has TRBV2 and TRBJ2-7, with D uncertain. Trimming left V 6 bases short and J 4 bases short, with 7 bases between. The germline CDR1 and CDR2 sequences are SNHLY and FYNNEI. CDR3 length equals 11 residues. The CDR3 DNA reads TGTGCCAGCAGCCAGATTTACGAGCAGTACTTC. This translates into CASSQIYEQYF. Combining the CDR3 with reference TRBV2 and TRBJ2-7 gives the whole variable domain EPEVTQTPSHQVTQMGQEVILRCVPISNHLYFYWYRQILGQKVEFLVSFYNNEISEKSEIFDDQFSVERPDGSNFTLKIRSTKLEDSAMYFCASSQIYEQYFGPGTRLTVT.

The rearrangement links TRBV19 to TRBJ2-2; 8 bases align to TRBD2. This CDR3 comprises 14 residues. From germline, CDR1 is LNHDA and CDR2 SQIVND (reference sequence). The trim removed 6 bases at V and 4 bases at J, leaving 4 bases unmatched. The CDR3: CASRSGGFTGELFF. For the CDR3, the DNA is TGTGCCAGTAGAAGCGGGGGTTTCACCGGGGAGCTGTTTTTT.

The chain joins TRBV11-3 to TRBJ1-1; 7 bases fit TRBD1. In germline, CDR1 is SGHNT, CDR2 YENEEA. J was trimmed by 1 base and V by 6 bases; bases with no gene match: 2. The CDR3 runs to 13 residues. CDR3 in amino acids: CASSRDRNTEAFF. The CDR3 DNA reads TGTGCCAGCAGTAGGGACAGGAACACTGAAGCTTTCTTT.

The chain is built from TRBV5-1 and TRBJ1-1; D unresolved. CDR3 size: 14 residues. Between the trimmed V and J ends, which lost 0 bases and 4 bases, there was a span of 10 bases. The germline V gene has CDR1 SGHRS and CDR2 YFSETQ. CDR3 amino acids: CASSLGTSFTEAFF. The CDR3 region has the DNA TGCGCCAGCAGCTTGGGCACATCTTTCACTGAAGCTTTCTTT.

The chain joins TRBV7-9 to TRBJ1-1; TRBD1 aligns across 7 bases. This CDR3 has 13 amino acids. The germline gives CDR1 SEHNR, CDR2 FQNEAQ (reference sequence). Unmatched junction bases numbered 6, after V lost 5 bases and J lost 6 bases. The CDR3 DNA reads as TGTGCCAGCAGCCTACAGGGGTGGGCTGAAGCTTTCTTT. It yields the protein CASSLQGWAEAFF.

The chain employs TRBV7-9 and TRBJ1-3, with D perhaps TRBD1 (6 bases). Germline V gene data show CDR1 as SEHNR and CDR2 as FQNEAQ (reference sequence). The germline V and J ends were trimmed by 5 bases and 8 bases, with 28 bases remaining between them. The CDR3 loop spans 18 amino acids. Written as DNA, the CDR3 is TGTGCCAGCAGCCCGGAATTCAGGACAGATTCGTTGTGGGACACCATATATTTT. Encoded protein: CASSPEFRTDSLWDTIYF.

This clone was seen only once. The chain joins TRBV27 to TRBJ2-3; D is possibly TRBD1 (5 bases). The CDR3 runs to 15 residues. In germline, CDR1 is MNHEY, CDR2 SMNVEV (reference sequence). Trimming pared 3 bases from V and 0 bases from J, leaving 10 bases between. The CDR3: CASSFGAASTDTQYF. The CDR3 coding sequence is TGTGCCAGCAGTTTTGGGGCAGCTAGCACAGATACGCAGTATTTT.

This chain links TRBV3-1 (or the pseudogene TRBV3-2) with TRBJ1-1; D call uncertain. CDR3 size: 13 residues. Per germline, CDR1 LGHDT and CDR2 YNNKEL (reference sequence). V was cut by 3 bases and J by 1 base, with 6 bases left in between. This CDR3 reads CASSQTPNTEAFF. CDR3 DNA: TGTGCCAGCAGCCAGACACCGAACACTGAAGCTTTCTTT.

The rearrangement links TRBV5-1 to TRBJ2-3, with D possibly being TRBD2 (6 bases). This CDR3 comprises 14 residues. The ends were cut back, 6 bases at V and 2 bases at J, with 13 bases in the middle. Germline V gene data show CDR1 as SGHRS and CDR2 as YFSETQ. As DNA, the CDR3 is TGCGCCAGCACAAAGGGAGGCGCCACAGATACGCAGTATTTT. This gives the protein CASTKGGATDTQYF.

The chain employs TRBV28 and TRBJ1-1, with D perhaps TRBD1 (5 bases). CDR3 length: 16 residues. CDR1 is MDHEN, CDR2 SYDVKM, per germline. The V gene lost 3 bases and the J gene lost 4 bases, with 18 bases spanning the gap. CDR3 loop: CASSFPAGRGGTEAFF. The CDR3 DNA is TGTGCCAGCAGTTTCCCCGCGGGGAGGGGTGGCACTGAAGCTTTCTTT. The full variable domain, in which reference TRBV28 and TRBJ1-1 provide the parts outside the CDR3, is DVKVTQSSRYLVKRTGEKVFLECVQDMDHENMFWYRQDPGLGLRLIYFSYDVKMKEKGDIPEGYSVSREKKERFSLILESASTNQTSMYLCASSFPAGRGGTEAFFGQGTRLTVV.

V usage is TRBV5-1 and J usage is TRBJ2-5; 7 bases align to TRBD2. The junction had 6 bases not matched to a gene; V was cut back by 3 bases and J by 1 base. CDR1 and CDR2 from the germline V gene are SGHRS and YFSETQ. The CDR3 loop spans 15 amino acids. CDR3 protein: CASSSGGTSQETQYF. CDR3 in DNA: TGCGCCAGCAGCTCGGGAGGCACTTCCCAAGAGACCCAGTACTTC.

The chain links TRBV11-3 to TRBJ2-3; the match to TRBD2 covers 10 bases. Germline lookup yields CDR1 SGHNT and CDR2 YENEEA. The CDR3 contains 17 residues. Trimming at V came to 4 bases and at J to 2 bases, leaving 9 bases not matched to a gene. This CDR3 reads CASSYRDSGGHTDTQYF. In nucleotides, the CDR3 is TGTGCCAGCAGCTACAGGGATAGCGGGGGGCACACAGATACGCAGTATTTT. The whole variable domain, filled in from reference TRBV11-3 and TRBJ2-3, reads EAGVVQSPRYKIIEKKQPVAFWCNPISGHNTLYWYLQNLGQGPELLIRYENEEAVDDSQLPKDRFSAERLKGVDSTLKIQPAELGDSAVYLCASSYRDSGGHTDTQYFGPGTRLTVL.

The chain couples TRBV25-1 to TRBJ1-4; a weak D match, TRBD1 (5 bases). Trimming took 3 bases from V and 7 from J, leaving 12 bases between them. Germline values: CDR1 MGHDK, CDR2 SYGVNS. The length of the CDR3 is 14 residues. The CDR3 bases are TGTGCCAGCAGTGATACAGGCTATGGTGAAAAACTGTTTTTT. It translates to CASSDTGYGEKLFF.

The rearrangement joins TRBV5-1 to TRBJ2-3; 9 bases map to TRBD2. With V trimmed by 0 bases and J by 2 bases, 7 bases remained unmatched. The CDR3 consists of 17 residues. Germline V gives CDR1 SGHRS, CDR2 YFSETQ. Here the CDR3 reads CASSLVIAGVNTDTQYF. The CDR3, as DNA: TGCGCCAGCAGCTTGGTCATAGCGGGGGTAAACACAGATACGCAGTATTTT.

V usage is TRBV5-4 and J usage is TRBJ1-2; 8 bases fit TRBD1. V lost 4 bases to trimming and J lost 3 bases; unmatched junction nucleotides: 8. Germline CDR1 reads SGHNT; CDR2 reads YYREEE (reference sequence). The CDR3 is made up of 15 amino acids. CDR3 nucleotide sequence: TGTGCCAGCAGCCAAGAAGGACAGGGTTACTATGGCTACACCTTC. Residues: CASSQEGQGYYGYTF.

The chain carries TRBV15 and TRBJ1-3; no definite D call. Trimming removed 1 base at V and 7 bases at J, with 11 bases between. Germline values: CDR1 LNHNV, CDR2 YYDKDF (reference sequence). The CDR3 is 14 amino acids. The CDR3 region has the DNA TGTGCCACCAGCAGAGGAGGGATCGGTAACACCATATATTTT. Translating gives CATSRGGIGNTIYF.

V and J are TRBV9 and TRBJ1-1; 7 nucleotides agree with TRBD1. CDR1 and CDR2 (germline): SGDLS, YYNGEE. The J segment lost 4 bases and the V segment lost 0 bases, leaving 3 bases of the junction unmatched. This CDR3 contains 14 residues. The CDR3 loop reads CASSVGQGATEAFF. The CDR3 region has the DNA TGTGCCAGCAGCGTAGGACAGGGTGCCACTGAAGCTTTCTTT.